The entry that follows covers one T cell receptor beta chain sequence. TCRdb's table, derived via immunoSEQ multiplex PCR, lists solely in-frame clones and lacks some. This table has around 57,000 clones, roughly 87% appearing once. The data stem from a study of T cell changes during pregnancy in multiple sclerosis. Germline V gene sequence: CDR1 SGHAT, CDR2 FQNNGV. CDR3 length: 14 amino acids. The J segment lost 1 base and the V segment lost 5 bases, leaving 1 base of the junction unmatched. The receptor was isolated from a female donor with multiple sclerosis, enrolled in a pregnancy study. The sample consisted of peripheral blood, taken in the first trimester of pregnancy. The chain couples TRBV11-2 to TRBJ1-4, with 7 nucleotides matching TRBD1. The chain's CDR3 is CASSRDRTNEKLFF. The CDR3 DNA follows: TGTGCCAGCAGCCGGGACAGAACTAATGAAAAACTGTTTTTT.